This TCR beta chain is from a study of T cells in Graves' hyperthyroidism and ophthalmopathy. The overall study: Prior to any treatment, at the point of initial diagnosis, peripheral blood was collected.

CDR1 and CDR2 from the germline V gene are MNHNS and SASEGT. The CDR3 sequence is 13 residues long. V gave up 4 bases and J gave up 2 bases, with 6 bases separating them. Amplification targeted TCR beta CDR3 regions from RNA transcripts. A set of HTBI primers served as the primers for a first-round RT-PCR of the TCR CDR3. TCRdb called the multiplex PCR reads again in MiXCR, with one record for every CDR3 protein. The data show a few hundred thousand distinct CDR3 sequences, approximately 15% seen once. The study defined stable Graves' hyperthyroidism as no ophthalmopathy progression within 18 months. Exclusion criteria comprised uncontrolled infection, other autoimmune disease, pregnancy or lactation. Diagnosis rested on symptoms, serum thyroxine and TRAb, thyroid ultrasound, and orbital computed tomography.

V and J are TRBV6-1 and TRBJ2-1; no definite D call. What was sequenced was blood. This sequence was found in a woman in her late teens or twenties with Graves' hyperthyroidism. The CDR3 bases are TGTGCCAGCAGTGTGGGTCCCTACAATGAGCAGTTCTTC. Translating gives CASSVGPYNEQFF.